This is a list of T cell receptor beta chains from one sample in a study of OX40 agonist ivuxolimab in advanced cancers. Only in-frame clones appear in the TCRdb table, and some are missing; sequencing was by immunoSEQ multiplex PCR. Among more than 45,000 clones listed, 88% were seen once. Sequenced material: CD4+ or CD8+ T cells sorted from blood, taken in a trial of the OX40 agonist ivuxolimab. All receptors derive from an adult with an advanced solid tumor such as melanoma, head and neck, liver or kidney cancer. The CDR3 runs from the conserved cysteine through the conserved F or W. The D gene is left open where the match is weak. Where a row states a size, it is once, few, many or the class of an expanded clone; other rows omit it.

V gene	J gene	D gene	clone size	CDR3 DNA	CDR3 protein
TRBV11-2	TRBJ2-7	.	.	TGTGCCAGCAGCTTAGTTGGGGTCTACGAGCAGTACTTC	CASSLVGVYEQYF
TRBV4-2	TRBJ2-7	.	.	TGTGCCAGCAGCCGGTCCCGGGACGCTTGGGGCGAGCAGTACTTC	CASSRSRDAWGEQYF
TRBV15	TRBJ2-7	.	.	TGTGCCACCAGCAGAGGCGAAGAGTTCGCTTCCTACGAGCAGTACTTC	CATSRGEEFASYEQYF
TRBV7-2	TRBJ2-5	.	.	TGTGCCAGCAGCTTAGATCGGGGAACAGAGACCCAGTACTTC	CASSLDRGTETQYF
TRBV7-2	TRBJ2-7	.	.	TGTGCCAGCAGCTTAGTCGGGGGCAGTTCCTACGAGCAGTACTTC	CASSLVGGSSYEQYF
TRBV7-9	TRBJ2-3	TRBD2	.	TGTGCCAGCAGCTCTCTAGCGGAGAGCACAGATACGCAGTATTTT	CASSSLAESTDTQYF
TRBV7-9	TRBJ2-7	.	.	TGTGCCAGCAGCATAGCTAGCGTCGGGGAGCAGTACTTC	CASSIASVGEQYF
TRBV6-1	TRBJ2-1	TRBD2	.	TGTGCCAGCAGCTTAGCGGGGGCCTACAATGAGCAGTTCTTC	CASSLAGAYNEQFF
TRBV5-1	TRBJ2-7	.	.	TGCGCCAGCAGCTTGGACATAAAAAGCTCCTACGAGCAGTACTTC	CASSLDIKSSYEQYF
TRBV18	TRBJ2-1	TRBD1	.	TGTGCCAGCTCACCACCGACAGGGACGAGCTCCTACAATGAGCAGTTCTTC	CASSPPTGTSSYNEQFF
TRBV4-1	TRBJ1-3	.	.	TGCGCCAGCAGCCAAGTTCAGAGCTCTGGAAACACCATATATTTT	CASSQVQSSGNTIYF
TRBV6-6	TRBJ2-1	.	.	TGTGCCAGCAGGCCCGGGACCCCAGTGAATGAGCAGTTCTTC	CASRPGTPVNEQFF
TRBV7-3	TRBJ2-1	.	.	TGTGCCAGCAGCTTAGGTGTTGAGAATGAGCAGTTCTTC	CASSLGVENEQFF
TRBV6-1	TRBJ1-2	TRBD1	.	TGTGCCAGCAGTCGACAGGGGACGGGGGGCTACACCTTC	CASSRQGTGGYTF
TRBV9	TRBJ2-5	.	once	TGTGCCAGCAACTCTCGAGGGAGCCAAGAGACCCAGTACTTC	CASNSRGSQETQYF
TRBV2	TRBJ2-7	TRBD1	.	TGTGCCAGCAGTGATCGAGGGGGCTACTACGAGCAGTACTTC	CASSDRGGYYEQYF
TRBV28	TRBJ2-2	TRBD2	.	TGTGCCAGCAGACGGGGACTAGCTTACACCGGGGAGCTGTTTTTT	CASRRGLAYTGELFF
TRBV4-3	TRBJ2-3	.	.	TGCGCCAGCAGCCAAGATCATAGGTCAGATACGCAGTATTTT	CASSQDHRSDTQYF
TRBV29-1	TRBJ2-1	TRBD2	.	TGCAGCGTAGACGGACTAGCGGGATATATTAAGCAGTTCTTC	CSVDGLAGYIKQFF
TRBV28	TRBJ2-7	TRBD1	.	TGTGCCAGCAGTGCAGGGGGCGAAAGGGGCTACGAGCAGTACTTC	CASSAGGERGYEQYF
TRBV5-6	TRBJ2-5	.	.	TGTGCCAGCAGCTTGGGGACCATCTCGGGGACCCAGTACTTC	CASSLGTISGTQYF
TRBV10-1	TRBJ2-5	.	.	TGCGCCAGCAGTGAGGGGTACCAAGAGACCCAGTACTTC	CASSEGYQETQYF
TRBV6-1	TRBJ2-3	.	.	TGTGCCAGCAGTGTTAGCAGGGGCACAGATACGCAGTATTTT	CASSVSRGTDTQYF
TRBV6-6	TRBJ2-3	.	once	TGTGCCAGCAAACTGCCTACTAGCACAGATACGCAGTATTTT	CASKLPTSTDTQYF
TRBV6-1	TRBJ2-7	.	.	TGTGCCAGCAGTGAGTTAGGGCTAGACCGCGAGCAGTACTTC	CASSELGLDREQYF
TRBV6-5	TRBJ2-6	.	.	TGTGCCAGCAGTAGTCAGAGCTCTGGGGCCAACGTCCTGACTTTC	CASSSQSSGANVLTF
TRBV28	TRBJ2-3	.	.	TGTGCCACCGGCGCACATACGCAGTATTTT	CATGAHTQYF
TRBV10-3	TRBJ1-1	TRBD1	.	TGTGCCATCAGTTCACAGGGACAGGGAACTGAAGCTTTCTTT	CAISSQGQGTEAFF
TRBV18	TRBJ2-5	TRBD1	.	TGTGCCAGCTCAGTGTTACAGGGGTCCCAAGAGACCCAGTACTTC	CASSVLQGSQETQYF
TRBV5-1	TRBJ2-3	.	.	TGCGCCAGCAGCTCGTCACAGGGTACAGATACGCAGTATTTT	CASSSSQGTDTQYF
TRBV29-1	TRBJ2-7	.	few	TGCAGCGTTGCCCTTCTCCTGGGCGGTGAGGAGTACTTC	CSVALLLGGEEYF
TRBV30	TRBJ1-4	.	once	TGTGCCTGGAGCTCGGGACGGAGAGGGGAAAAACTGTTTTTT	CAWSSGRRGEKLFF
TRBV5-6	TRBJ2-7	TRBD2	.	TGTGCCAGCAGCGTTAGCGGGATCCCCTACGAGCAGTACTTC	CASSVSGIPYEQYF
TRBV5-1	TRBJ2-7	.	.	TGCGCCAGCAGATCCCCAGGTGCCCCGGGCGAGCAGTACTTC	CASRSPGAPGEQYF
TRBV30	TRBJ1-5	.	once	TGTGCCTGGAGTATTGGAGTTCAGCCCCAGCATTTT	CAWSIGVQPQHF
TRBV5-1	TRBJ2-2	.	.	TGCGCCAGCAGCCGATCGACTGAGAACACCGGGGAGCTGTTTTTT	CASSRSTENTGELFF
TRBV11-2	TRBJ2-7	TRBD1	.	TGTGCCAGCAGCTTAGCCCGGGACAGGGGAACTGCGCATACGTACGAGCAGTACTTC	CASSLARDRGTAHTYEQYF
TRBV16	TRBJ2-7	.	.	TGTGCCAGCAGCCAGGGGGGGCTAGCGGATGCCTACGAGCAGTACTTC	CASSQGGLADAYEQYF
TRBV5-1	TRBJ2-3	.	.	TGCGCCAGCAGCTTGTCACAGGGTACGGATACGCAGTATTTT	CASSLSQGTDTQYF
TRBV4-1	TRBJ2-7	TRBD1	.	TGCGCCAGCAGCCAATCCCACAAGGGGGCAGGGATTAACGAGCAGTACTTC	CASSQSHKGAGINEQYF
TRBV30	TRBJ2-7	.	once	TGTGCCTGGGGATCCGGGACCGCAAACTACGAGCAGTACTTC	CAWGSGTANYEQYF
TRBV11-3	TRBJ2-2	.	.	TGTGCCAGCAGCTTCCCTGGCGGGGAGCTGTTTTTT	CASSFPGGELFF
TRBV7-9	TRBJ1-2	.	.	TGTGCCAGCAGCTCGTCCTCCAGGGAGAGCTATGGCTACACCTTC	CASSSSSRESYGYTF
TRBV7-2	TRBJ1-6	.	.	TGTGCCAGCAGCGCGTTAACAGGTGTAGGAGGTTCACCCCTCCACTTT	CASSALTGVGGSPLHF
TRBV29-1	TRBJ2-1	.	.	TGCAGCGTTGTGGGGTCGGTAGGGACCCCCAATGAGCAGTTCTTC	CSVVGSVGTPNEQFF
TRBV28	TRBJ2-7	.	.	TGTGCCAGCGTCAGGGCGTCGGGCGAGCAGTACTTC	CASVRASGEQYF
TRBV2	TRBJ1-2	.	.	TGTGCCAGCAGTCTCCGGGCTACGGGCTATGGCTACACCTTC	CASSLRATGYGYTF
TRBV5-3	TRBJ1-4	.	.	TGTGCCAGAAGTCAACGACAGGCCCGTGGGGCAACTAATGAAAAACTGTTTTTT	CARSQRQARGATNEKLFF